This is a list of T cell receptor beta chains from one sample in a study of control samples from healthy donors and cancer patients. This table comes from immunoSEQ multiplex PCR, and its TCRdb copy is limited to in-frame clones, with some not included. The table shows roughly 120,000 clones, with about 88% occurring only once. The sample comprised blood. Receptor source: a man aged 45-65 years in good health. Both conserved end residues are part of each CDR3. The order of the fields is V gene, clone size, J gene, D gene, CDR3 DNA, CDR3 protein. The D gene is left open where the match is weak. Expanded clones get a size class; other rows say once, few or many, or leave the size out.

V gene: TRBV2; clone size: few; J gene: TRBJ1-4; D gene: .; CDR3 DNA: TGTGCCAGCACCCAACAGGTTAATGAAAAACTGTTTTTT; CDR3 protein: CASTQQVNEKLFF
V gene: TRBV28; clone size: .; J gene: TRBJ1-2; D gene: TRBD1; CDR3 DNA: TGTGCCAGCAGCTTCGTTTGGGACAGCGAGGCTGGCTACACCTTC; CDR3 protein: CASSFVWDSEAGYTF
V gene: TRBV5-1; clone size: .; J gene: TRBJ2-5; D gene: .; CDR3 DNA: TGCGCCAGCAGCTTGGCCTTTGCGAAAGAGACCCAGTACTTC; CDR3 protein: CASSLAFAKETQYF
V gene: TRBV27; clone size: .; J gene: TRBJ2-2; D gene: .; CDR3 DNA: TGTGCCAGCAGTTTATTCCGGCAGGCCCCCGGGGAGCTGTTTTTT; CDR3 protein: CASSLFRQAPGELFF
V gene: TRBV27; clone size: .; J gene: TRBJ2-6; D gene: .; CDR3 DNA: TGTGCCAGCACACTTTCCTCTGGGGCCAACGTCCTGACTTTC; CDR3 protein: CASTLSSGANVLTF
V gene: TRBV5-1; clone size: once; J gene: TRBJ2-3; D gene: .; CDR3 DNA: TGCGCCAGCAGCTTGGGAGTAGCTAGCACAGATACGCAGTATTTT; CDR3 protein: CASSLGVASTDTQYF
V gene: TRBV2; clone size: .; J gene: TRBJ2-6; D gene: .; CDR3 DNA: TGTGCCAGCAGTCCCGGGGTCGGGGCCAACGTCCTGACTTTC; CDR3 protein: CASSPGVGANVLTF
V gene: TRBV29-1; clone size: .; J gene: TRBJ1-5; D gene: .; CDR3 DNA: TGCAGCGCTACGGCTCCGGGAGGTCAGCCCCAGCATTTT; CDR3 protein: CSATAPGGQPQHF
V gene: TRBV5-1; clone size: .; J gene: TRBJ1-1; D gene: TRBD1; CDR3 DNA: TGCGCCAGCAGCGCAAAAGCGGGACAGACAAACACTGAAGCTTTCTTT; CDR3 protein: CASSAKAGQTNTEAFF
V gene: TRBV6-6; clone size: .; J gene: TRBJ2-3; D gene: .; CDR3 DNA: TGTGCCAGCAGTCGAGGGTTAGGGGGAGGTACAGATACGCAGTATTTT; CDR3 protein: CASSRGLGGGTDTQYF
V gene: TRBV9; clone size: .; J gene: TRBJ1-1; D gene: .; CDR3 DNA: TGTGCCAGCAGCGTAGGCGGGGGCAGGGATGGCACTGAAGCTTTCTTT; CDR3 protein: CASSVGGGRDGTEAFF
V gene: TRBV7-9; clone size: .; J gene: TRBJ2-5; D gene: .; CDR3 DNA: TGTGCCAGCAGCCTCATCCAAGAGACCCAGTACTTC; CDR3 protein: CASSLIQETQYF
V gene: TRBV5-4; clone size: .; J gene: TRBJ1-3; D gene: TRBD1; CDR3 DNA: TGTGCCAGCAGCTTAGGGACAGATACTGGAAACACCATATATTTT; CDR3 protein: CASSLGTDTGNTIYF
V gene: TRBV5-1; clone size: .; J gene: TRBJ1-4; D gene: TRBD1; CDR3 DNA: TGCGCCAGCAGCCCTCGGACAGGGACTAATGAAAAACTGTTTTTT; CDR3 protein: CASSPRTGTNEKLFF
V gene: TRBV12-3/TRBV12-4; clone size: .; J gene: TRBJ1-1; D gene: TRBD1; CDR3 DNA: TGTGCCAGCAGCTACCGGGGGACAGGGGAAGCTTTCTTT; CDR3 protein: CASSYRGTGEAFF
V gene: TRBV6-5; clone size: once; J gene: TRBJ1-1; D gene: TRBD1; CDR3 DNA: TGTGCCAGCAGGACAGGGGGACGTGGTAACACTGAAGCTTTCTTT; CDR3 protein: CASRTGGRGNTEAFF
V gene: TRBV21-1; clone size: .; J gene: TRBJ1-3; D gene: .; CDR3 DNA: TGTGCCAGCAGTCGCGATATACAACACGCACGAAACACCATATATTTT; CDR3 protein: CASSRDIQHARNTIYF
V gene: TRBV11-3; clone size: .; J gene: TRBJ2-3; D gene: TRBD2; CDR3 DNA: TGTGCCAGCAGCACCACGCTAGCGGGGGGTGGAGATACGCAGTATTTT; CDR3 protein: CASSTTLAGGGDTQYF
V gene: TRBV9; clone size: .; J gene: TRBJ2-1; D gene: TRBD2; CDR3 DNA: TGTGCCAGCAGCGTCGGTAGCGGGGGGGCCTGGAATGAGCAGTTCTTC; CDR3 protein: CASSVGSGGAWNEQFF
V gene: TRBV7-2; clone size: .; J gene: TRBJ2-1; D gene: .; CDR3 DNA: TGTGCCAGCGGCCGGGACTCCTCCTACAATGAGCAGTTCTTC; CDR3 protein: CASGRDSSYNEQFF
V gene: TRBV5-1; clone size: once; J gene: TRBJ1-6; D gene: TRBD1; CDR3 DNA: TGCGCCAGCAGGGACCTCCAGGGGGGTAATTCACCCCTCCACTTT; CDR3 protein: CASRDLQGGNSPLHF
V gene: TRBV9; clone size: once; J gene: TRBJ1-3; D gene: TRBD1; CDR3 DNA: TGTGCCAGCAGCGGCGGACAGGGTCGGCACACCATATATTTT; CDR3 protein: CASSGGQGRHTIYF
V gene: TRBV5-4; clone size: .; J gene: TRBJ1-6; D gene: TRBD1; CDR3 DNA: TGTGCCAGCAGCTTTTTTCCAGGGGGGTCCTATAATTCACCCCTCCACTTT; CDR3 protein: CASSFFPGGSYNSPLHF
V gene: TRBV5-4; clone size: .; J gene: TRBJ2-2; D gene: .; CDR3 DNA: TGTGCCAGCAGCTCTACCTTCCGGGTCACGAACACCGGGGAGCTGTTTTTT; CDR3 protein: CASSSTFRVTNTGELFF
V gene: TRBV10-3; clone size: .; J gene: TRBJ1-1; D gene: .; CDR3 DNA: TGTGCCATCAGTGATGGGGAGTTGAACACTGAAGCTTTCTTT; CDR3 protein: CAISDGELNTEAFF
V gene: TRBV9; clone size: .; J gene: TRBJ2-7; D gene: TRBD1; CDR3 DNA: TGTGCCAGCTCCTACCAGGGGACAGCCACCTCCGCGCAGTACTTC; CDR3 protein: CASSYQGTATSAQYF
V gene: TRBV6-5; clone size: .; J gene: TRBJ2-5; D gene: TRBD1; CDR3 DNA: TGTGCCAGCACCTTAACAGGGGGCCGGGAGACCCAGTACTTC; CDR3 protein: CASTLTGGRETQYF
V gene: TRBV4-2; clone size: .; J gene: TRBJ1-1; D gene: .; CDR3 DNA: TGTGCCAGCAGCCAAGAACGGGCCGCTGGGATTGCTGAAGCTTTCTTT; CDR3 protein: CASSQERAAGIAEAFF
V gene: TRBV14; clone size: .; J gene: TRBJ1-2; D gene: .; CDR3 DNA: TGTGCCAGCAGCCAAGTAGGGATCGGCTACACCTTC; CDR3 protein: CASSQVGIGYTF
V gene: TRBV5-1; clone size: .; J gene: TRBJ1-4; D gene: .; CDR3 DNA: TGCGCCAGCAGCTTGATCGGGGTAACTAATGAAAAACTGTTTTTT; CDR3 protein: CASSLIGVTNEKLFF
V gene: TRBV18; clone size: .; J gene: TRBJ1-5; D gene: .; CDR3 DNA: TGTGCCAGCTCACCACGAGGGGGACCATTTCTCCAGCCCCAGCATTTT; CDR3 protein: CASSPRGGPFLQPQHF
V gene: TRBV24-1; clone size: .; J gene: TRBJ2-2; D gene: .; CDR3 DNA: TGTGCCACCACGCGGAACGCGAACACCGGGGAGCTGTTTTTT; CDR3 protein: CATTRNANTGELFF
V gene: TRBV9; clone size: .; J gene: TRBJ1-1; D gene: .; CDR3 DNA: TGTGCCAGCAGCGCCCAGACGGACAGCTGGAGTGAAGCTTTCTTT; CDR3 protein: CASSAQTDSWSEAFF
V gene: TRBV10-1; clone size: .; J gene: TRBJ2-7; D gene: TRBD1; CDR3 DNA: TGCGCCAGCGGGACCTCGGGACAGATAACCTACGAGCAGTACTTC; CDR3 protein: CASGTSGQITYEQYF
V gene: TRBV28; clone size: .; J gene: TRBJ1-4; D gene: .; CDR3 DNA: TGTGCCAGCAGTCCTGCCCCACTGGGGCTGGGTGAAAAACTGTTTTTT; CDR3 protein: CASSPAPLGLGEKLFF
V gene: TRBV5-8; clone size: .; J gene: TRBJ2-3; D gene: .; CDR3 DNA: TGTGCCAGCAGCTTCTCCAGGGGTGCAGATACGCAGTATTTT; CDR3 protein: CASSFSRGADTQYF
V gene: TRBV29-1; clone size: .; J gene: TRBJ2-1; D gene: .; CDR3 DNA: TGCAGCGTTGAAGGTGTAGGCAGGGGCACCTACAATGAGCAGTTCTTC; CDR3 protein: CSVEGVGRGTYNEQFF
V gene: TRBV5-4; clone size: once; J gene: TRBJ2-7; D gene: .; CDR3 DNA: TGTGCCAGCAGCTTGGATCGCGGGGTTTCCTACGAGCAGTACTTC; CDR3 protein: CASSLDRGVSYEQYF
V gene: TRBV7-9; clone size: few; J gene: TRBJ1-2; D gene: .; CDR3 DNA: TGTGCCAGCAGCTTAGCAGGGTTGTCTGACTATGGCTACACCTTC; CDR3 protein: CASSLAGLSDYGYTF
V gene: TRBV2; clone size: .; J gene: TRBJ1-6; D gene: .; CDR3 DNA: TGTGCCAGTTTGGGACGGGATTATAATTCACCCCTCCACTTT; CDR3 protein: CASLGRDYNSPLHF
V gene: TRBV7-2; clone size: .; J gene: TRBJ2-7; D gene: TRBD1; CDR3 DNA: TGTGCCAGCAGCAGTCAACAGGGGCGCGGGCAGTACTTC; CDR3 protein: CASSSQQGRGQYF
V gene: TRBV10-3; clone size: .; J gene: TRBJ1-1; D gene: .; CDR3 DNA: TGTGCCATCAGTTTATACGGGGGGGAAGGGACTGAAGCTTTCTTT; CDR3 protein: CAISLYGGEGTEAFF
V gene: TRBV28; clone size: .; J gene: TRBJ2-7; D gene: TRBD1; CDR3 DNA: TGTGCCAGCACCCGCCCCGGGACAGGGCCCTACGAGCAGTACTTC; CDR3 protein: CASTRPGTGPYEQYF
V gene: TRBV9; clone size: .; J gene: TRBJ2-2; D gene: TRBD2; CDR3 DNA: TGTGCCAGCAGCGTCGCGGGGGGAGTTGGGGAGCTGTTTTTT; CDR3 protein: CASSVAGGVGELFF
V gene: TRBV28; clone size: .; J gene: TRBJ2-2; D gene: .; CDR3 DNA: TGTGCCAGTTTGAGGTCCCTCAGTGGAGGGGAGCTGTTTTTT; CDR3 protein: CASLRSLSGGELFF
V gene: TRBV2; clone size: .; J gene: TRBJ1-6; D gene: .; CDR3 DNA: TGTGCCAGCACCGAGCGGGGGCCCCATAATTCACCCCTCCACTTT; CDR3 protein: CASTERGPHNSPLHF
V gene: TRBV18; clone size: .; J gene: TRBJ2-3; D gene: .; CDR3 DNA: TGTGCCAGCTCACTCAGCGAACTCATCTCCACAGATACGCAGTATTTT; CDR3 protein: CASSLSELISTDTQYF
V gene: TRBV6-1; clone size: .; J gene: TRBJ1-2; D gene: .; CDR3 DNA: TGTGCCAGCAGTGAGGGGAGAAGTCCCCGTAACCGTGGCTACACCTTC; CDR3 protein: CASSEGRSPRNRGYTF
V gene: TRBV25-1; clone size: .; J gene: TRBJ2-1; D gene: .; CDR3 DNA: TGTGCCAGTACACGAACCGGGACTCAGAATGAGCAGTTCTTC; CDR3 protein: CASTRTGTQNEQFF